This T cell receptor beta chain was retrieved from a study of OX40 agonist ivuxolimab in advanced cancers. Study details: Patients were treated with intravenous ivuxolimab, dosed at 0.01 to 10 mg/kg and infused every 2 weeks. At roughly 80% male, the cohort had a mean age of 60 years, ranging from about 23 to 79.

Only in-frame clones appear in the TCRdb table, and some are missing; sequencing was by immunoSEQ multiplex PCR. The sample comprises some 69,000 clones, 80% to 90% of which are singletons, and around 4.1% rests with the top ten. This CDR3 has 12 amino acids. Germline values: CDR1 SNHLY, CDR2 FYNNEI. V was clipped by 6 bases and J by 3 bases; unmatched bases: 0. Patients with autoimmune history or systemic immunosuppression were excluded. Drawing of blood for sampling happened at baseline, at cycle 4 day 1, and at cycle 7 day 1. This clone was observed a handful of times. The V and J genes are TRBV2 and TRBJ2-7; the match to TRBD1 covers 9 bases. The clonotype comes from an adult with an advanced solid tumor such as melanoma, head and neck, liver or kidney cancer. The starting material was CD4+ or CD8+ T cells sorted from blood, obtained in a trial of the OX40 agonist ivuxolimab. CDR3 coding DNA: TGTGCCAGCAGGGACAGGGGCTACGAGCAGTACTTC. Its protein product is CASRDRGYEQYF.